The sequence of this T cell receptor beta chain was determined in a study of CD8+ T cells in alopecia areata. Study in general: Patients in the study were on tofacitinib for 6 to 18 months, then off it for 6 months.

The treatment was: oral pan-JAK inhibitor, 5-10 mg twice daily. Extraction of RNA preceded its reverse transcription into cDNA, which served as the sequencing template. Some clones are missing from TCRdb's copy, which holds only in-frame ones; the method was immunoSEQ multiplex PCR. The sample includes approximately 170,000 clones, less than 80% seen only once; the top ten take approximately 15%. This receptor was identified in a human donor with alopecia areata. This material consisted of CD4+ T cells sorted from blood, taken at week 24, from a patient treated with tofacitinib.

The CDR3 sequence: CASSTSRAANEKLFF. In DNA form, the CDR3 reads TGCGCCAGCAGCACTTCCAGGGCCGCTAATGAAAAACTGTTTTTT. The chain employs TRBV5-1 and TRBJ1-4, with D possibly being TRBD1 (5 bases). The V end lost 4 bases, the J end lost 3 bases, and 13 bases lay between the germline ends. In germline, CDR1 is SGHRS, CDR2 YFSETQ. The length of the CDR3 is 15 residues.